The 8 T cell receptor beta chains listed next were all sequenced from one sample in a study of T-cell reconstitution after alpha-beta-depleted transplantation in children. A TCRbeta library incorporating unique molecular identifiers was prepared. In TCRdb, the PCR reads were re-called with MiXCR into one record per CDR3 protein. The table records about 58,000 distinct CDR3 sequences, roughly 46% of them present only once. The material was PBMCs, mostly from graft donor cells, obtained 360 days after TCRalphabeta/CD19-depleted stem cell transplant. All receptors come from a male patient younger than 18 who had a stem cell transplant for acute lymphoblastic leukemia, so the T cells may come from the graft donor.

The chain recombines TRBV12-3 or TRBV12-4 with TRBJ2-1, with D unresolved. The CDR3 has 13 amino acids. Trimming pared 1 base from V and 7 bases from J, leaving 8 bases between. CDR3 bases: TGTGCCAGCAGTTTAGGGACCTTTAATGAGCAGTTCTTC. Protein: CASSLGTFNEQFF.

The CDR3 reads CASRFARGVGEDYNEQFF. CDR3 nucleotides: TGTGCCAGCAGGTTTGCCCGTGGGGTGGGGGAAGACTACAATGAGCAGTTCTTC. V is TRBV11-1 and J is TRBJ2-1, with D perhaps assigned TRBD1 or TRBD2 (5 bases each). Trimming left V 6 bases short and J 3 bases short, with 24 bases between. CDR3 length equals 18 residues. Germline V gene sequence: CDR1 SGHAT, CDR2 FQDESV (reference sequence).

The rearrangement links TRBV10-3 to TRBJ2-5, with 7 bases lining up with TRBD1. Germline V gives CDR1 ENHRY, CDR2 SYGVKD. J was trimmed by 4 bases and V by 6 bases; bases with no gene match: 5. The CDR3 runs to 13 residues. The CDR3 region has the DNA TGTGCCATCAGCGAGACAGGGCGAGAGACCCAGTACTTC. This sequence encodes CAISETGRETQYF.

The V gene is TRBV29-1, the J gene TRBJ2-1; 16 bases align to TRBD2. This CDR3 is 16 amino acids long. Per the germline V gene, CDR1 is SQVTM and CDR2 is ANQGSEA. V trimming: 3 bases; J trimming: 6 bases; junction bases outside the gene matches: 5. CDR3 nucleotides: TGCAGCGTTGAGGAGGGACTAGCGGGAGGGCCCAATGAGCAGTTCTTC. Amino acids: CSVEEGLAGGPNEQFF.

This clonotype occurred a few times. The V call is TRBV12-3 or TRBV12-4, the J call TRBJ1-4; tentatively, D is TRBD1 (6 bases). Trimming removed 4 bases from V and 6 bases from J, with 12 bases in between. The CDR3 contains 14 residues. In DNA form, the CDR3 reads TGTGCCAGCAGTTCCGGGGGCTGGGATGAAAAACTGTTTTTT. Translated, it gives CASSSGGWDEKLFF.

This clonotype has a handful of counts. The rearrangement links TRBV12-3 or TRBV12-4 to TRBJ2-3; 12 nucleotides match TRBD1. The CDR3 extends over 16 amino acids. The V and J ends lost 9 bases and 4 bases, in that order; junction bases with no gene match: 11. CDR3 nucleotide sequence: TGTGCCAGTCTCTTAACCGGGACAGGGGGCGCAGATACGCAGTATTTT. It yields the protein CASLLTGTGGADTQYF.

This clonotype was picked up a small number of times. For the CDR3, the DNA is TGCAGCGTTCCTCAAAGAGGGGATACGCAGTATTTT. Protein sequence: CSVPQRGDTQYF. The genes are TRBV29-1 and TRBJ2-3, with a possible D match to TRBD2 (5 bases). The germline V and J ends were trimmed by 5 bases and 6 bases, with 12 bases remaining between them. The CDR3 covers 12 residues. Germline CDR1 is SQVTM and CDR2 is ANQGSEA.

This clonotype was seen a few times. V and J are TRBV10-3 and TRBJ2-3; 15 positions match TRBD2. J gave up 8 bases and V 2 bases, and 11 bases lay outside the gene matches. The CDR3 totals 18 residues. Germline-derived CDR1 and CDR2 are ENHRY and SYGVKD. The CDR3: CAISEDWTSGGEEGTQYF. The CDR3 DNA sequence: TGTGCCATCAGTGAGGATTGGACTAGCGGGGGGGAGGAGGGTACGCAGTATTTT.